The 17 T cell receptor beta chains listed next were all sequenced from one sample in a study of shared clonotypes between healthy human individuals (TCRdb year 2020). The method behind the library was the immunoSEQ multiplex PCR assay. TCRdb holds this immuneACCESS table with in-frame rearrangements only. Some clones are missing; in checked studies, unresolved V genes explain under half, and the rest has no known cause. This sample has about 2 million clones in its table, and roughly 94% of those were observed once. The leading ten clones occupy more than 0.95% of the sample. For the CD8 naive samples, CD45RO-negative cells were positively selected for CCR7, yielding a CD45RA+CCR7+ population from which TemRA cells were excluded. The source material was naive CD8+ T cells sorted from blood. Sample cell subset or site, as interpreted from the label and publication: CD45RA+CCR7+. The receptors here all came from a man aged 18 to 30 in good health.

For the CDR3, the DNA is TGTGCCAGCAGCCAAGGACGGGCCCATAGAAGACCCCTCCACTTT. It codes for CASSQGRAHRRPLHF. This chain links TRBV14 with TRBJ1-6; D gene unclear. Germline CDR1 is SGHDN and CDR2 is FVKESK. Between the trimmed V and J ends, which lost 1 base and 12 bases, there was a span of 16 bases. The CDR3 has 15 residues.

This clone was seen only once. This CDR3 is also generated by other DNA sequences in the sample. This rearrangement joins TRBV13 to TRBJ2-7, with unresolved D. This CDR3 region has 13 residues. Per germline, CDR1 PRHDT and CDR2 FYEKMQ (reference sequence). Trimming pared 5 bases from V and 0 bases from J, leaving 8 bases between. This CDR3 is CASSPQSSYEQYF. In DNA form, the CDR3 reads TGTGCCAGCAGCCCACAATCCTCCTACGAGCAGTACTTC. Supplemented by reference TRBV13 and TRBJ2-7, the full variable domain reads AAGVIQSPRHLIKEKRETATLKCYPIPRHDTVYWYQQGPGQDPQFLISFYEKMQSDKGSIPDRFSAQQFSDYHSELNMSSLELGDSALYFCASSPQSSYEQYFGPGTRLTVT.

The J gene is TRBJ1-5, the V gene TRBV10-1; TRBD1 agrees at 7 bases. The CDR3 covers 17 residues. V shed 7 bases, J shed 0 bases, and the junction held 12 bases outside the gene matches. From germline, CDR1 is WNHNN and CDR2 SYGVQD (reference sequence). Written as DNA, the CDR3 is TGCGCCAGCACCGAAAGGGACAGCGAATTTAGCAATCAGCCCCAGCATTTT. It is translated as CASTERDSEFSNQPQHF.

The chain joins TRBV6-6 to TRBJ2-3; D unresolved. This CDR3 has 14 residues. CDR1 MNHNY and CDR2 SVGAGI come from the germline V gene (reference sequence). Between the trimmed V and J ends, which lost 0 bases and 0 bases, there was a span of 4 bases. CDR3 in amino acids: CASSYSISTDTQYF. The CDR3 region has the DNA TGTGCCAGCAGTTACTCTATTAGCACAGATACGCAGTATTTT.

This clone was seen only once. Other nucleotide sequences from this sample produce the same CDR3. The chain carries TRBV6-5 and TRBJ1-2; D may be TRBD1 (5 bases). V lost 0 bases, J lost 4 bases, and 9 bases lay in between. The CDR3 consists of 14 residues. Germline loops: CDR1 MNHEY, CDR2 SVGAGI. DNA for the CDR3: TGTGCCAGCAGTTACTCTGAGGGGACCTATGGCTACACCTTC. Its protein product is CASSYSEGTYGYTF.

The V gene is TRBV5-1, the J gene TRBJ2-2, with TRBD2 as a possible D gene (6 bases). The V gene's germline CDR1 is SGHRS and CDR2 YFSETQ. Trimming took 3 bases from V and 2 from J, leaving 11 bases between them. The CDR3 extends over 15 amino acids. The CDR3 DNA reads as TGCGCCAGCAGCTCCTATAGCGGAAACACCGGGGAGCTGTTTTTT. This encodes CASSSYSGNTGELFF.

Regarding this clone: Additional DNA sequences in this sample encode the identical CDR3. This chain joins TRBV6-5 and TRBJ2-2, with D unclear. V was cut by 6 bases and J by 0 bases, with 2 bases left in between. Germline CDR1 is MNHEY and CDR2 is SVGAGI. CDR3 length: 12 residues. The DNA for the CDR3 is TGTGCCAGCAGGACGAACACCGGGGAGCTGTTTTTT. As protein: CASRTNTGELFF.

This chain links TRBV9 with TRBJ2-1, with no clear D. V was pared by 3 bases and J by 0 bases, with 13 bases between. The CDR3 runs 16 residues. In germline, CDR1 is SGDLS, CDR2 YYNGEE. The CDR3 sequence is CASSASFLSSYNEQFF. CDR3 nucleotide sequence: TGTGCCAGCAGCGCGAGCTTCTTGAGCTCCTACAATGAGCAGTTCTTC.

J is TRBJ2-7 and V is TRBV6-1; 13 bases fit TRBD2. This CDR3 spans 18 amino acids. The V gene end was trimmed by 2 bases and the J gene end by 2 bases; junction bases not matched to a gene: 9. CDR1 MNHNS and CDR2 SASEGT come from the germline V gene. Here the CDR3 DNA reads TGTGCCAGCAGTGAAAAGACTAGCGGGGGGATCCGAACCTACGAGCAGTACTTC. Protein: CASSEKTSGGIRTYEQYF.

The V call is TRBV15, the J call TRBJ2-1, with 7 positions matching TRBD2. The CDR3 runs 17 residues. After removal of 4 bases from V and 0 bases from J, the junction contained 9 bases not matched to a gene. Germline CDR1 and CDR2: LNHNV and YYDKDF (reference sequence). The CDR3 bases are TGTGCCACCAGCACCTCGCGCGGCGGGGGCTCCTACAATGAGCAGTTCTTC. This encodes CATSTSRGGGSYNEQFF.

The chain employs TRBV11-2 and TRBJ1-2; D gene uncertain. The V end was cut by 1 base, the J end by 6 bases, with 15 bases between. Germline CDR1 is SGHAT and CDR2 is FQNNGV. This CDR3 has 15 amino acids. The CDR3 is CASSLGSYLLDGYTF. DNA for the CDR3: TGTGCCAGCAGCTTAGGCTCCTACCTCTTGGATGGCTACACCTTC. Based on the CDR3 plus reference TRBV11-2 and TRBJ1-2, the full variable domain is EAGVAQSPRYKIIEKRQSVAFWCNPISGHATLYWYQQILGQGPKLLIQFQNNGVVDDSQLPKDRFSAERLKGVDSTLKIQPAKLEDSAVYLCASSLGSYLLDGYTFGSGTRLTVV.

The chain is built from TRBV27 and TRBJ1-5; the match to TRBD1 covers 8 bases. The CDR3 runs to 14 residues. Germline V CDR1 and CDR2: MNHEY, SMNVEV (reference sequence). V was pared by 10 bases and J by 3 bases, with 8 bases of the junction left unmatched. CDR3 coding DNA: TGTGCCACCAAATTGACAGGGGTCAATCAGCCCCAGCATTTT. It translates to CATKLTGVNQPQHF.

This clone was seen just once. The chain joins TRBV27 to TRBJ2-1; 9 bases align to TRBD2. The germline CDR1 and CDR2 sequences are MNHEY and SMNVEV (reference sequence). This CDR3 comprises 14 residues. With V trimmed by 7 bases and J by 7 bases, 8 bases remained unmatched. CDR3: CASTFLAGDNEQFF. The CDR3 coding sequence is TGTGCCAGCACCTTTTTAGCGGGAGATAATGAGCAGTTCTTC.

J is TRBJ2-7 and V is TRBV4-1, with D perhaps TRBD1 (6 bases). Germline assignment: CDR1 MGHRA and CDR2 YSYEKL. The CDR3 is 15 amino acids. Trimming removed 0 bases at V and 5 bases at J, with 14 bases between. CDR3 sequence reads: CASSQDRLQGNEQYF. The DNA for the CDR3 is TGCGCCAGCAGCCAAGATCGGCTCCAGGGGAACGAGCAGTACTTC.

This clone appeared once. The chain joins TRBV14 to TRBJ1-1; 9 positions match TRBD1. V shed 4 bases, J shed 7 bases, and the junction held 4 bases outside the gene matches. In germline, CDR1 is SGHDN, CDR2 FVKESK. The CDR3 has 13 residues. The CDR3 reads CASSLGQGIEAFF. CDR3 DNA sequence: TGTGCCAGCAGCCTAGGACAGGGGATTGAAGCTTTCTTT. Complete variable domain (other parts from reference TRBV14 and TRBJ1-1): EAGVTQFPSHSVIEKGQTVTLRCDPISGHDNLYWYRRVMGKEIKFLLHFVKESKQDESGMPNNRFLAERTGGTYSTLKVQPAELEDSGVYFCASSLGQGIEAFFGQGTRLTVV.

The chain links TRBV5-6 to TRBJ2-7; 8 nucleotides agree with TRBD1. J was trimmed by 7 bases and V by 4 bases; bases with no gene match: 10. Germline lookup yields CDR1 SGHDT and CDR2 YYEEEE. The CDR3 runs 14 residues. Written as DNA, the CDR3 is TGTGCCAGCAGCGCAGGGACAGGATTGTGGGAGCAGTACTTC. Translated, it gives CASSAGTGLWEQYF.

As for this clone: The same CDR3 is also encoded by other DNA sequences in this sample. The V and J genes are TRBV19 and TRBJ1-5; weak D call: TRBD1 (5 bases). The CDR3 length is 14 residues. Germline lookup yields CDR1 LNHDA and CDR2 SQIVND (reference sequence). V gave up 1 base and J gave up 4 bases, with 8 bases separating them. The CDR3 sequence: CASSIGQSNQPQHF. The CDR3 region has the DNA TGTGCCAGTAGTATAGGACAGTCAAATCAGCCCCAGCATTTT.